The following is a TCR beta chain sequence with its context. The antigen is not known. The data were taken from a study of T cell responses to AZD1222 COVID-19 vaccine. Study-wide results and limits: The reported proportion of spike-specific TCRs targeting unmutated variant regions was nearly half. Baseline serostatus was positive in only six AZD1222 recipients. Donors were mostly white British, more females; clonal diversity possibly underestimated.

The assay was immunoSEQ multiplex PCR, and TCRdb's table has in-frame clones only and misses some. In the table there are approximately 170,000 clones, more than 90% of which are singletons. Trimming cost V 2 bases and J 6 bases; bases outside gene matches: 2. Germline V gene lookup returns CDR1 SGHTA and CDR2 FQGNSA. The CDR3 sequence is 15 residues long. The genes are TRBV7-2 and TRBJ1-6; TRBD1 matches at 9 bases. This receptor was identified in an adult in good health. Sequencing used peripheral blood, obtained on day 0 of AZD1222 vaccination. The CDR3 DNA reads as TGTGCCAGCAGCTTACAGGGACAGGGTAATTCACCCCTCCACTTT. It encodes CASSLQGQGNSPLHF. Variable domain in full (rest from reference TRBV7-2 and TRBJ1-6): GAGVSQSPSNKVTEKGKDVELRCDPISGHTALYWYRQSLGQGLEFLIYFQGNSAPDKSGLPSDRFSAERTGGSVSTLTIQRTQQEDSAVYLCASSLQGQGNSPLHFGNGTRLTVT.